This T cell receptor (beta chain) was captured by sequencing in a study of T cell clonotyping in hematopoietic cell transplantation. For the study at large: Recipients' pretransplant samples followed cytoreduction.

Time point indicated: recipient sample about 28 days before transplant, after cytoreduction. The length of the CDR3 is 14 residues. Trimming cost V 4 bases and J 5 bases; bases outside gene matches: 5. CDR1 is SGHTS, CDR2 YDEGEE, per germline. Some clones are missing from TCRdb's copy, which holds only in-frame ones; the method was immunoSEQ multiplex PCR. In the table there are about 47,000 clones, about four fifths of which are singletons. The gene calls are TRBV5-8 and TRBJ1-1; 10 nucleotides agree with TRBD1. Sample: peripheral blood mononuclear cells, taken before stem cell transplant. This TCR was recovered from a man between 60 and 75 years old with myelodysplastic syndrome. Some clones in this sample may be carry-over from other donors' samples. CDR3 nucleotide sequence: TGTGCCAGCAGCCGACAGGGGGCTGATACTGAAGCTTTCTTT. It yields the protein CASSRQGADTEAFF. Filled out from reference TRBV5-8 and TRBJ1-1, the complete variable domain reads EAGVTQSPTHLIKTRGQQATLRCSPISGHTSVYWYQQALGLGLQFLLWYDEGEERNRGNFPPRFSGRQFPNYSSELNVNALELEDSALYLCASSRQGADTEAFFGQGTRLTVV.